Below, 7 T cell receptor beta chains from the same sample are listed, as sequenced in a study of T cells after yellow fever vaccination. MiXCR was run by TCRdb on the 5' RACE reads, yielding one entry per CDR3 protein. The sample gives approximately 600,000 distinct CDR3 sequences, roughly an eighth of which show up once; about 15% is in the top ten. The sequences come from PBMCs, collected on the day of the yellow fever booster vaccination. The receptors here all came from a man aged 25 to 40 who received the YFV17D yellow fever vaccine.

This clonotype was observed a few times. The V and J genes are TRBV6-5 and TRBJ2-3; no reliable D call. V gave up 4 bases and J gave up 3 bases, with 11 bases separating them. CDR1 and CDR2 from the germline V gene are MNHEY and SVGAGI. This CDR3 spans 14 amino acids. CDR3 nucleotides: TGTGCCAGCAGTTTAGGGAAAGTGACAGATACGCAGTATTTT. Its translation: CASSLGKVTDTQYF.

V and J are TRBV12-3 or TRBV12-4 and TRBJ2-3; 9 bases align to TRBD2. The trim removed 7 bases at V and 4 bases at J, leaving 15 bases unmatched. The CDR3 is 17 residues long. The CDR3 coding sequence is TGTGCCAGCACCTCGCTGGCGGGAGGGCCTTTTGCAGATACGCAGTATTTT. Translated: CASTSLAGGPFADTQYF.

The chain combines TRBV5-4 with TRBJ1-4, with D unresolved. The ends were cut back, 7 bases at V and 0 bases at J, with 13 bases in the middle. Germline CDR1 and CDR2: SGHNT and YYREEE (reference sequence). The CDR3 length is 15 residues. The CDR3 reads CASGLSATTNEKLFF. DNA for the CDR3: TGTGCCAGCGGCCTTTCGGCCACAACTAATGAAAAACTGTTTTTT.

This clonotype was counted only a few times. The chain employs TRBV4-3 and TRBJ2-7, with D maybe TRBD2 (5 bases). The CDR3 consists of 14 residues. Germline-derived CDR1 and CDR2 are LGHNA and YSLEER. The V end was cut by 0 bases, the J end by 5 bases, with 11 bases between. CDR3: CASSQDRGSHEQYF. The CDR3 DNA follows: TGCGCCAGCAGCCAAGATCGGGGATCCCACGAGCAGTACTTC.

The chain employs TRBV6-2 or TRBV6-3 and TRBJ2-7; 8 bases agree with TRBD2. V dropped 5 bases and J dropped 3; count of bases not matched to a gene: 15. The CDR3 runs to 17 residues. Germline V gene lookup returns CDR1 MNHEY and CDR2 SVGEGT. The CDR3 region has the DNA TGTGCCAGCAGTCTCCGCGGGGGGCGCGGTCATGTCTACGAGCAGTACTTC. Amino acids: CASSLRGGRGHVYEQYF.

The V gene is TRBV7-9, the J gene TRBJ2-7, with 9 bases fitting TRBD1. The CDR3 length is 14 residues. Germline V gene lookup returns CDR1 SEHNR and CDR2 FQNEAQ (reference sequence). V lost 6 bases to trimming and J lost 0 bases; unmatched junction nucleotides: 3. This CDR3 reads CASRKGQGSYEQYF. The CDR3 nucleotides are TGTGCCAGCAGGAAGGGACAGGGCTCCTACGAGCAGTACTTC. The whole variable domain, filled in from reference TRBV7-9 and TRBJ2-7, reads DTGVSQNPRHKITKRGQNVTFRCDPISEHNRLYWYRQTLGQGPEFLTYFQNEAQLEKSRLLSDRFSAERPKGSFSTLEIQRTEQGDSAMYLCASRKGQGSYEQYFGPGTRLTVT.

There are a few counts of this clonotype. The rearrangement uses TRBV7-2 and TRBJ2-7; 7 bases align to TRBD2. The V segment lost 5 bases and the J segment 2 bases; nucleotides outside the gene matches: 15. The germline gives CDR1 SGHTA, CDR2 FQGNSA. The CDR3 runs to 17 residues. The DNA for the CDR3 is TGTGCCAGCAGCCGACGGGTGGGAGGGCCTTCCACCTACGAGCAGTACTTC. This translates into CASSRRVGGPSTYEQYF.